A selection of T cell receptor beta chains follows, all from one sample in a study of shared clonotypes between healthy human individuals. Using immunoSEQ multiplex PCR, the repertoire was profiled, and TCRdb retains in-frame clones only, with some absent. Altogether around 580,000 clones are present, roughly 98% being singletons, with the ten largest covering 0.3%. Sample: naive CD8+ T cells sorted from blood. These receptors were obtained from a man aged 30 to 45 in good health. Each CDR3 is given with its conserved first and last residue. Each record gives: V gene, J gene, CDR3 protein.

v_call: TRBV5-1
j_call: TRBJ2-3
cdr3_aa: CASSLNTRGDTQYF

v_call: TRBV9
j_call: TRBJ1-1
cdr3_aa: CASSVGGETEAFF

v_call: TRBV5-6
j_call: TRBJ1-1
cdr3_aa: CASSLGALDRSPEAFF

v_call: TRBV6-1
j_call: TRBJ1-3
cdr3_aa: CASTPRGLGNTIYF

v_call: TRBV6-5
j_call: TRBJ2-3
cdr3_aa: CASSYPSSGTTDTQYF

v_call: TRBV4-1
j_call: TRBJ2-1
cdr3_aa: CASSQGSFGRGEQFF

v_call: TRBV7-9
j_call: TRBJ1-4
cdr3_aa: CASSFPNEESGEKLFF

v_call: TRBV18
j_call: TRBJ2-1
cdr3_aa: CASPPLAGVLDEQFF

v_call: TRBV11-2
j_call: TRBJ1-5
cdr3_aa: CASSQGQGDQPQHF

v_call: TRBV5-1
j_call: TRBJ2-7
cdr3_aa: CASSPLLQTGLSSYEQYF

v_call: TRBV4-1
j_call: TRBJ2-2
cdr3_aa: CASSQGQNTGELFF

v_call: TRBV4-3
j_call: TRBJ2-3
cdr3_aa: CASSQGTGGTDTQYF

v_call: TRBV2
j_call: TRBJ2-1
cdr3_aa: CASSEVPRASLNEQFF

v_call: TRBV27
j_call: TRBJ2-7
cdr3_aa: CASSVGTMYYEQYF

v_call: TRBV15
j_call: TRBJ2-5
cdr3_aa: CATSPEAGGGETQYF

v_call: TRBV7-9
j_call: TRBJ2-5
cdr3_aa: CASSPASGRAETQYF

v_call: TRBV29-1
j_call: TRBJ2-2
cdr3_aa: CSVAGTSNTGELFF

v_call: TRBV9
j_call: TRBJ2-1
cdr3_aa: CASSVSYNEQFF

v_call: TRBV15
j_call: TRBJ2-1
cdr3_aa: CATSSRTRYEQFF

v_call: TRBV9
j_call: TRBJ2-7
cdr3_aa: CASSPSAAYEQYF

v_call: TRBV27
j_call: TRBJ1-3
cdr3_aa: CASSLSWRGTIYF

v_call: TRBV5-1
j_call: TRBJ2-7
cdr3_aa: CASSLRRDGYEQYF

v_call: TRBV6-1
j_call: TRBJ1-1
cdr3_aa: CASSEGNEAFF

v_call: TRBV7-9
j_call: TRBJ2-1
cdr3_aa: CASSVGTSGSDEQFF

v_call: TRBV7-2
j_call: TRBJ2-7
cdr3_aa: CASSVTGFEQYF

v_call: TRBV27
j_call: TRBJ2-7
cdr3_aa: CASSLGRGSSYEQYF

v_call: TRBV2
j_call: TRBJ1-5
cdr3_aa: CASSEMVSNQPQHF

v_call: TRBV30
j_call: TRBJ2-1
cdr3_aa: CAWSSGLDYYNEQFF

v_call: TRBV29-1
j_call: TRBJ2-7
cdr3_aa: CSVSFGMQAYEQYF

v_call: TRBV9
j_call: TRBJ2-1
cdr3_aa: CASSVGGYEQFF

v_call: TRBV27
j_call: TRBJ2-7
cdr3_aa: CASRSRRASMEQYF

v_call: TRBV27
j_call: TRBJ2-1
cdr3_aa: CASSLSRPSYNEQFF

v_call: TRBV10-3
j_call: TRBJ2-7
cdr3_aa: CAISERTGGVQIVDEQYF

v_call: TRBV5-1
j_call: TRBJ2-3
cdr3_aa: CASSLALVGADTQYF

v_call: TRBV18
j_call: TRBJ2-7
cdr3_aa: CASSPGFECF